This T cell receptor (beta chain) emerged from a study of blood T cell repertoires in COVID-19. Study details: The study drew acute and convalescent COVID-19 samples from the United States, Italy and Spain. T cells, B-cell-depleted T cells, or PBMCs supplied cDNA or gDNA.

Per the original data handling: Estimation of nucleated cell counts was performed using reference gene primer amplification. Profiling relied on immunoSEQ multiplex PCR, and the TCRdb table lists in-frame clones only, not all of them. V and J calls and clone size are as listed in that table; D and trimming were resolved from the DNA. Here the sample spans over 95,000 clones, approximately 88% being singletons. V was pared by 5 bases and J by 2 bases, with 5 bases of the junction left unmatched. The germline V gene has CDR1 SGHAT and CDR2 FQNNGV. This CDR3 comprises 15 residues. The chain carries TRBV11-2 and TRBJ2-1; 8 bases are shared with TRBD2. The receptor was isolated from a woman in her 40s with acute or convalescent COVID-19. The source material was peripheral blood. CDR3 sequence reads: CASSQERGTYNEQFF. The CDR3 coding sequence is TGTGCCAGCAGCCAGGAGCGGGGGACCTACAATGAGCAGTTCTTC.